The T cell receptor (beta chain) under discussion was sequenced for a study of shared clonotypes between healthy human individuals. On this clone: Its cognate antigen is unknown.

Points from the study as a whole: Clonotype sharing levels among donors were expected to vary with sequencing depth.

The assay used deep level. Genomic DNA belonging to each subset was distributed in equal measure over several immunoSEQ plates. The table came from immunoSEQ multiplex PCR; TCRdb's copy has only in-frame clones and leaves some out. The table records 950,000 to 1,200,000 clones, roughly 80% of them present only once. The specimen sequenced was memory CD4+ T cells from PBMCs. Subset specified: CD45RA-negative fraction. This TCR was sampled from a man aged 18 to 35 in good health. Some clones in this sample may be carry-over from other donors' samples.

The CDR3 nucleotides read TGTGCCAGCACTCCAGAGGGGGGGCGAAACGAGCAGTACTTC. This gives the protein CASTPEGGRNEQYF. This chain links TRBV2 with TRBJ2-7; D may be TRBD2 (7 bases). V dropped 7 bases and J dropped 5 bases, with 18 bases sitting between them. The V gene's germline CDR1 is SNHLY and CDR2 FYNNEI. The CDR3 totals 14 residues.